Described below is a single TCR beta chain sequence and its context. It was with a sample-barcoded 5' primer and a J-beta primer mix that a second PCR of roughly 6 to 12 cycles was run. Every sample gave at least 3 million paired-end reads containing CDR3. TCRdb used MiXCR to reprocess the 5' RACE reads, holding one entry per CDR3 protein. The sample records hundreds of thousands of distinct CDR3 sequences, about 56% being singletons. Aged about 6 to 95, donors were systemically healthy Caucasians from Russia. The data were taken from a study of blood T cells in healthy people across ages. This CDR3 spans 13 amino acids. Germline V gene lookup returns CDR1 SQVTM and CDR2 ANQGSEA. Unmatched junction bases numbered 12, after V lost 7 bases and J lost 10 bases.

Sequencing input: blood. This chain connects TRBV29-1 to TRBJ2-1, with TRBD2 matching 8 bases. The source of this sequence is a man aged 40-49 years in good health. CDR3 region: CSGVVAGGGEQFF. The CDR3 coding sequence is TGCAGCGGTGTAGTGGCGGGAGGAGGAGAGCAGTTCTTC.